A selection of T cell receptor beta chains follows, all from one sample in a study of blood T cell repertoires in COVID-19. The method was immunoSEQ multiplex PCR; TCRdb's version includes in-frame clones alone and lacks a portion of them. This sample has roughly 230,000 clones, with around 83% found just once. The sample consisted of peripheral blood. These receptors originate from a man aged 40-55 years with acute or convalescent COVID-19. CDR3s include the opening cysteine and the closing phenylalanine or tryptophan. A D gene is named only where the DNA matches it firmly. Rows may omit the clone size; those that give it use once, few, many or a size class.

j_call | v_call | d_call | clone_size | cdr3_nt | cdr3_aa
TRBJ2-7 | TRBV3-1/TRBV3-2 | TRBD2 | NA | TGTGCCCTAGAGGGAGGGGATAGCTACGAGCAGTACTTC | CALEGGDSYEQYF
TRBJ2-1 | TRBV27 | TRBD2 | few | TGTGCCAGCAGTGTACGACTAGCGGGGGACAATGAGCAGTTCTTC | CASSVRLAGDNEQFF
TRBJ2-3 | TRBV29-1 | NA | NA | TGCAGCGTGGAAGGGGGAGTTAAAACAGATACGCAGTATTTT | CSVEGGVKTDTQYF
TRBJ1-3 | TRBV10-3 | TRBD1 | NA | TGTGCCACAGGGACAGGGGGCTCTGGAAACACCATATATTTT | CATGTGGSGNTIYF
TRBJ2-1 | TRBV18 | NA | NA | TGTGCCAGCTCACGGGGGGACCCGGGCGGCGATGAGCAGTTCTTC | CASSRGDPGGDEQFF
TRBJ1-1 | TRBV2 | TRBD1 | NA | TGTGCCACCCCAAGAGGAACAGGGGAAAGGAACACTGAAGCTTTCTTT | CATPRGTGERNTEAFF
TRBJ1-2 | TRBV24-1 | NA | NA | TGTGCCACCAGTGATTTTAGCAGGGCCTATGGCTACACCTTC | CATSDFSRAYGYTF
TRBJ2-1 | TRBV2 | TRBD2 | NA | TGTGCCAGCAGCAGTAGCGGGGGGGCTTACAATGAGCAGTTCTTC | CASSSSGGAYNEQFF
TRBJ2-7 | TRBV27 | TRBD1 | NA | TGTGCCAGCAGCACCGGGACAGTGGCCTACGAGCAGTACTTC | CASSTGTVAYEQYF
TRBJ1-2 | TRBV14 | NA | few | TGTGCCAGCAGCCATGGGGCCGTTACGATGGGCTACACCTTC | CASSHGAVTMGYTF
TRBJ1-2 | TRBV3-1/TRBV3-2 | TRBD1 | once | TGTGCCAGCAGGGGACAGGGGGTAGTAGGCTATGGCTACACCTTC | CASRGQGVVGYGYTF
TRBJ1-4 | TRBV4-3 | NA | NA | TGCGCCAGCAGCCAATCCCACGGGGGTGAAAAACTGTTTTTT | CASSQSHGGEKLFF
TRBJ2-7 | TRBV7-9 | TRBD1 | NA | TGTGCCAGCAGCCGGAACCAGCAGGGGGCCTACGAGCAGTACTTC | CASSRNQQGAYEQYF
TRBJ2-5 | TRBV6-5 | TRBD1 | NA | TGTGCCAGCAGAAGACAGGGCCGCGAGACCCAGTACTTC | CASRRQGRETQYF
TRBJ1-2 | TRBV6-5 | TRBD1 | NA | TGTGCCAGCATACAGGGGGCAGACCGGAACGGCTACACCTTC | CASIQGADRNGYTF
TRBJ2-7 | TRBV18 | NA | NA | TGTGCCAGCTCACCCTATGATGCCTACGAGCAGTACTTC | CASSPYDAYEQYF
TRBJ1-1 | TRBV6-2/TRBV6-3 | NA | NA | TGTGCCAGCAGTACCATGTGGGCCACTGAAGCTTTCTTT | CASSTMWATEAFF
TRBJ2-2 | TRBV9 | TRBD2 | NA | TGTGCCAGCAGCGCCCGTGGGCGGGGGGGCCGCGCCGGGGAGCTGTTTTTT | CASSARGRGGRAGELFF
TRBJ1-5 | TRBV11-2 | NA | NA | TGTGCCAGCAGCTTAGGAGGACAGCACAATCAGCCCCAGCATTTT | CASSLGGQHNQPQHF
TRBJ1-2 | TRBV6-5 | TRBD1 | NA | TGTGCCAGCCGGGACAGGAACCTTTATGGCTACACCTTC | CASRDRNLYGYTF
TRBJ2-3 | TRBV10-1 | TRBD1 | NA | TGCGCCAGCAGTGAGTCGACAGGGGGAGGCACAGATACGCAGTATTTT | CASSESTGGGTDTQYF
TRBJ2-1 | TRBV29-1 | NA | NA | TGCAGCGTTGAGTGGGGCCATCACTCCTACAATGAGCAGTTCTTC | CSVEWGHHSYNEQFF
TRBJ1-1 | TRBV27 | NA | once | TGTGCCAGCAGTCGGCGGGGGCTCGGAACTGAAGCTTTCTTT | CASSRRGLGTEAFF
TRBJ2-2 | TRBV5-1 | NA | NA | TGCGCCAGCAGCTTGGGGAGCGCGAACACCGGGGAGCTGTTTTTT | CASSLGSANTGELFF
TRBJ1-4 | TRBV6-5 | NA | NA | TGTGCCAGCAGGCCTGAAGGGGGTAATGAAAAACTGTTTTTT | CASRPEGGNEKLFF
TRBJ2-2 | TRBV13 | TRBD1 | NA | TGTGCCAGCAGCCCCCTCCGGGACAGGGGAACCGGGGAGCTGTTTTTT | CASSPLRDRGTGELFF
TRBJ1-1 | TRBV5-1 | TRBD1 | NA | TGCGCCAGCATGGGCGGGACAGGGAACACTGAAGCTTTCTTT | CASMGGTGNTEAFF
TRBJ2-1 | TRBV30 | TRBD2 | NA | TGTGCCTGGAGTGGGACTAGCGGAGATTGGGGAGAGCAGTTCTTC | CAWSGTSGDWGEQFF
TRBJ2-7 | TRBV3-1/TRBV3-2 | NA | NA | TGTGCCAGCAGCCAAGCTCCGACAGTTACCTACGAGCAGTACTTC | CASSQAPTVTYEQYF
TRBJ1-1 | TRBV6-1 | NA | once | TGTGCCAGCAGTGACAGGGTATCGGCTGAAGCTTTCTTT | CASSDRVSAEAFF
TRBJ1-3 | TRBV9 | NA | NA | TGTGCCAGCAGCGCAGCCGGGAGGATCGGAAACACCATATATTTT | CASSAAGRIGNTIYF
TRBJ1-3 | TRBV19 | NA | few | TGTGCCAGTAGTCCCCGTAGGCAGGAAAACACCATATATTTT | CASSPRRQENTIYF
TRBJ2-2 | TRBV20-1 | TRBD2 | NA | TGCAGTGCTAGTGTCGGCGGGGGGTCCAACACCGGGGAGCTGTTTTTT | CSASVGGGSNTGELFF
TRBJ1-6 | TRBV13 | NA | NA | TGTGCCAGCAGCTTATGGGCACCACCCCTCCACTTT | CASSLWAPPLHF
TRBJ1-2 | TRBV28 | NA | NA | TGTGCCAGCAGTTTTAGGCAGGGGCCATATGGCTACACCTTC | CASSFRQGPYGYTF
TRBJ1-2 | TRBV6-6 | TRBD1 | NA | TGTGCCAGCAGCCGGACAGGACTTTATGGCTACACCTTC | CASSRTGLYGYTF
TRBJ1-2 | TRBV6-6 | NA | few | TGTGCCAGCAGTCCCGACGGGACTAACTATGGCTACACCTTC | CASSPDGTNYGYTF
TRBJ2-5 | TRBV3-1/TRBV3-2 | TRBD2 | NA | TGTGCCAGCAGCCAGCCACTAGCGGGGGGCCAAGAGACCCAGTACTTC | CASSQPLAGGQETQYF
TRBJ1-3 | TRBV18 | NA | few | TGTGCCAGCTCACCACTGTCAGTCTCTGGAAACACCATATATTTT | CASSPLSVSGNTIYF
TRBJ2-7 | TRBV6-5 | NA | NA | TGTGCCAGCAGTTACCTTGGGGACAATTCCTACGAGCAGTACTTC | CASSYLGDNSYEQYF
TRBJ1-4 | TRBV15 | NA | NA | TGTGCCACCAGCAGGGGGACGGGGGAGGTTGAAAAACTGTTTTTT | CATSRGTGEVEKLFF
TRBJ2-3 | TRBV28 | NA | NA | TGTGCCAGCAGTTTATTTCCGGGACAAGCCACAGATACGCAGTATTTT | CASSLFPGQATDTQYF
TRBJ1-1 | TRBV30 | NA | NA | TGTGCCTGGAGTGCTATAACTGGTGGCACTGAAGCTTTCTTT | CAWSAITGGTEAFF
TRBJ2-1 | TRBV7-9 | NA | NA | TGTGCCAGCAGCTTATCCCCAAGGACTGACTACAATGAGCAGTTCTTC | CASSLSPRTDYNEQFF
TRBJ1-1 | TRBV4-2 | TRBD1 | NA | TGTGCCAGCAGCCAAGAGTTCAGGGGGGTGAACACTGAAGCTTTCTTT | CASSQEFRGVNTEAFF
TRBJ1-2 | TRBV5-1 | NA | NA | TGCGCCAGCAGCTCCGGTGGAGGAGGGTACGGCTATGGCTACACCTTC | CASSSGGGGYGYGYTF
TRBJ1-2 | TRBV7-6 | TRBD1 | once | TGTGCCAGCAGCCAGGGACAGGGTGCTAACTATGGCTACACCTTC | CASSQGQGANYGYTF
TRBJ1-2 | TRBV15 | NA | NA | TGTGCCACCAGCAGAGACACAGGGTTATATGGCTACACCTTC | CATSRDTGLYGYTF
TRBJ2-2 | TRBV5-4 | NA | NA | TGTGCCAGCAGCTTGGCAAGGGGGGGAGCGAACACCGGGGAGCTGTTTTTT | CASSLARGGANTGELFF
TRBJ2-7 | TRBV5-6 | NA | NA | TGTGCCAGCAGCTTGCTCCAGGGGATGTACGAGCAGTACTTC | CASSLLQGMYEQYF
TRBJ1-1 | TRBV18 | NA | NA | TGTGCCAGCTCAGCCGAGGGCACTGAAGCTTTCTTT | CASSAEGTEAFF